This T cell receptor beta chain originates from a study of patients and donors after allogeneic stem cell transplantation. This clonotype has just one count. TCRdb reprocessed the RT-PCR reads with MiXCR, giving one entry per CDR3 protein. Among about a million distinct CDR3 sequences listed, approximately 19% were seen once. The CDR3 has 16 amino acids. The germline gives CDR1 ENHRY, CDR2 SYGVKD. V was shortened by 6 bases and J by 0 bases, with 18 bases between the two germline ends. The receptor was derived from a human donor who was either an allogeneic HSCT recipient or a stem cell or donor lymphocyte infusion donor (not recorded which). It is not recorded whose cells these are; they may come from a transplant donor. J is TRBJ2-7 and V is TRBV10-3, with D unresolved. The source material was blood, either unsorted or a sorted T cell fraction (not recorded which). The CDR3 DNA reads TGTGCCATCAGCCCCCCTGTGGCGAGGAGCTCCTACGAGCAGTACTTC. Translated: CAISPPVARSSYEQYF.